The clone carrying this T cell receptor beta chain was counted at least ten times. Its specificity is not known. After constant-region reverse-primer amplification, full-length variable regions underwent semi-nested PCR with Nested Universal Primer A. Each CDR3 protein is one row after TCRdb ran MiXCR on the 5' RACE reads. The table lists approximately 29,000 distinct CDR3 sequences, 20% to 30% of them singletons, with 3.7% in the top ten. The ends lost 5 bases at V and 5 bases at J; junction bases unmatched: 8. CDR1 and CDR2 from the germline V gene are SGHTA and FQGTGA. CDR3 length: 15 amino acids. Findings and caveats of the study: Tumor memory CD4+ T cell TCR gene usage was found to cluster with blood and lymph node memory CD4+ cells and with lymph node naive CD4+ cells. Tumor Treg TCRs overlapped most with tumor naive CD4+ cells.

The material sequenced was naive CD4+ T cells sorted from a lymph node. The subset was: naive CD4+ T cells, CD4+CD45RA+CD25-. The chain joins TRBV7-3 to TRBJ2-1; 8 nucleotides agree with TRBD1. This TCR was sampled from a female donor with breast cancer. Here the CDR3 DNA reads TGTGCCAGCAGCCCAAGACAGGGGAGGAACAATGAGCAGTTCTTC. The encoded protein is CASSPRQGRNNEQFF. Using reference TRBV7-3 and TRBJ2-1 for the parts outside the CDR3, the full variable domain is GAGVSQTPSNKVTEKGKYVELRCDPISGHTALYWYRQSLGQGPEFLIYFQGTGAADDSGLPNDRFFAVRPEGSVSTLKIQRTERGDSAVYLCASSPRQGRNNEQFFGPGTRLTVL.